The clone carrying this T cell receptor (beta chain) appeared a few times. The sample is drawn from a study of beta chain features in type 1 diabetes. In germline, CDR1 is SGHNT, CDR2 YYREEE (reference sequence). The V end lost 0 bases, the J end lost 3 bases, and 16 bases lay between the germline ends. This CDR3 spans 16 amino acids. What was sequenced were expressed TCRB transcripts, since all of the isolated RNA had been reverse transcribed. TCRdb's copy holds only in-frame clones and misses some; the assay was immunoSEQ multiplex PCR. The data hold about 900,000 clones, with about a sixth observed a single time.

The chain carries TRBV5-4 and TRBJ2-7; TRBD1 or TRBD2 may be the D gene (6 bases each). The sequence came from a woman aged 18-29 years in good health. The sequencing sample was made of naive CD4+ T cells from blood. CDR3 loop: CASSLGGPPGGYEQYF. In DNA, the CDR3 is TGTGCCAGCAGCTTGGGGGGGCCCCCCGGGGGCTACGAGCAGTACTTC.